Below, one T cell receptor beta chain is given with its context. Its antigen is unknown. The sample is drawn from a study of cytomegalovirus exposure and HLA in healthy donors. The CDR3 contains 15 residues. V was shortened by 0 bases and J by 0 bases, with 7 bases between the two germline ends. The germline CDR1 and CDR2 sequences are SEHNR and FQNEAQ (reference sequence). The PCR contained 60 Vbeta and 13 Jbeta primers. The data were produced by immunoSEQ multiplex PCR, yet TCRdb's version contains in-frame clones alone and is incomplete. The sample has roughly 80,000 clones; under 70% are singletons. Points from the study as a whole: Through in vitro validation, three CMV-associated chains were shown to be specific for CMV antigens. Reports credit the classifier with highly specific, highly sensitive diagnosis of cytomegalovirus status.

The J gene is TRBJ2-3, the V gene TRBV7-9; D is unclear. The TCR sequence derives from a woman aged 50 to 60 in good health and CMV-seropositive. Sample: PBMCs. CDR3 loop: CASSLAMTSTDTQYF. The CDR3 coding sequence is TGTGCCAGCAGCTTAGCGATGACTAGCACAGATACGCAGTATTTT.